Each of the 3 T cell receptor beta chains below was sequenced from the same sample in a study of shared clonotypes between healthy human individuals. TCRdb keeps only in-frame clones here, not all; method: immunoSEQ multiplex PCR. The table lists around 530,000 clones, around three quarters of them singletons. Sample: PBMCs. These TCRs come from a woman in her forties in good health. Some clones in this sample may be carry-over from other donors' samples.

V and J are TRBV27 and TRBJ2-2, with D perhaps being TRBD1 or TRBD2 (5 bases each). V lost 6 bases and J lost 4, with 18 bases in between. The CDR3 length is 16 residues. Germline V lookup: CDR1 MNHEY, CDR2 SMNVEV (reference sequence). CDR3 DNA: TGTGCCAGCAGCACCCGGGACCCCAGGAGCACCGGGGAGCTGTTTTTT. Translation: CASSTRDPRSTGELFF.

This chain connects TRBV5-8 to TRBJ2-7; 8 positions agree with TRBD1. Germline values: CDR1 SGHTS, CDR2 YDEGEE. The trim removed 5 bases at V and 0 bases at J, leaving 19 bases unmatched. CDR3 length: 19 amino acids. CDR3 nucleotide sequence: TGTGCCAGCAGGTTCGTTGGGGGGCCAGGGGGCGGAATCTCCTACGAGCAGTACTTC. Protein sequence: CASRFVGGPGGGISYEQYF.

This clone has a count of ten or more. This chain joins TRBV6-5 and TRBJ2-7; TRBD2 agrees at 11 bases. After removal of 6 bases from V and 6 bases from J, the junction contained 10 bases not matched to a gene. The CDR3 spans 15 residues. Germline V lookup: CDR1 MNHEY, CDR2 SVGAGI. CDR3: CASSVAGGPGAEQYF. For the CDR3, the DNA is TGTGCCAGCAGCGTAGCGGGAGGGCCTGGGGCCGAGCAGTACTTC.